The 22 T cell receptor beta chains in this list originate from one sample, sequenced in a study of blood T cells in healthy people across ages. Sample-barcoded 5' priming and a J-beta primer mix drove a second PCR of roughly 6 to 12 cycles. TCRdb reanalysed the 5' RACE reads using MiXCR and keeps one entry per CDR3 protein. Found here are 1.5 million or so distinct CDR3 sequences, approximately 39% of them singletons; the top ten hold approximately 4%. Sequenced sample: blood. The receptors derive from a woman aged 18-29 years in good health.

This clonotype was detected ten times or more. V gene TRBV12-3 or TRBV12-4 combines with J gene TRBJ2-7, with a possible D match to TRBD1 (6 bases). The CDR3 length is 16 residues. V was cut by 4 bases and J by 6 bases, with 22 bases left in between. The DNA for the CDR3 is TGTGCCAGCAGTTCCGGACAGTGGTTCTCCAAGAGCGAGCAGTACTTC. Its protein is CASSSGQWFSKSEQYF.

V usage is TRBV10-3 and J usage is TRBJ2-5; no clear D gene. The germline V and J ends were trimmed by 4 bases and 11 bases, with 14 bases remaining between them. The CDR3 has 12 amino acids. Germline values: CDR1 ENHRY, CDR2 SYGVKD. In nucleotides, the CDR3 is TGTGCCATCAGTGGGGCGTCCTACGGGCAGTACTTC. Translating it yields CAISGASYGQYF.

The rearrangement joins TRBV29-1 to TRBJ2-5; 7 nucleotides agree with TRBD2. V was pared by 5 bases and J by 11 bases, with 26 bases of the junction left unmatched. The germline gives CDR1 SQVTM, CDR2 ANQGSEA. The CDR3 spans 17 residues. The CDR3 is CSVRGFLAAKLRNEQYF. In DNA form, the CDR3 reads TGCAGCGTTCGGGGATTTCTAGCGGCGAAACTACGCAATGAGCAGTACTTC.

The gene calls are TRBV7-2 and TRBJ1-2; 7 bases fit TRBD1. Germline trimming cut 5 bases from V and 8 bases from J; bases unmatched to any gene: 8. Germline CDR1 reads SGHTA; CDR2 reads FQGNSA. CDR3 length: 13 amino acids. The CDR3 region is CASSRDRVEGYTF. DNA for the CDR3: TGTGCCAGCAGCCGAGACAGGGTAGAAGGCTACACCTTC.

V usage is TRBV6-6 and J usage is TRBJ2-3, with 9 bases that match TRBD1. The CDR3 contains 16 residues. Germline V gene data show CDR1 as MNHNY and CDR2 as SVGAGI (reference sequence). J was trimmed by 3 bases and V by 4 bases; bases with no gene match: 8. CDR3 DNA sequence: TGTGCCAGCAGTTTACGCACAGGGGGCAAAACAGATACGCAGTATTTT. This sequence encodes CASSLRTGGKTDTQYF.

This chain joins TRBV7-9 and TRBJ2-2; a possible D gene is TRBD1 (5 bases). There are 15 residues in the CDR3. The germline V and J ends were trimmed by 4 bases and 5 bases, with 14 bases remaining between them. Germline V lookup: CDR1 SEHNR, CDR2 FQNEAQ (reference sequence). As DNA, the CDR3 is TGTGCCAGCAGCTCCAGGGTAGTGGATACCGGGGAGCTGTTTTTT. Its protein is CASSSRVVDTGELFF.

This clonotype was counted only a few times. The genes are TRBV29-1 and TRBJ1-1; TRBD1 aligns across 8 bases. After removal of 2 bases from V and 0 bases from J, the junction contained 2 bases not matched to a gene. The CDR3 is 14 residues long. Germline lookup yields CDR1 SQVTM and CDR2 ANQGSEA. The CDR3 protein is CSVERQGLNTEAFF. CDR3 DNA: TGCAGCGTTGAAAGACAGGGGCTGAACACTGAAGCTTTCTTT.

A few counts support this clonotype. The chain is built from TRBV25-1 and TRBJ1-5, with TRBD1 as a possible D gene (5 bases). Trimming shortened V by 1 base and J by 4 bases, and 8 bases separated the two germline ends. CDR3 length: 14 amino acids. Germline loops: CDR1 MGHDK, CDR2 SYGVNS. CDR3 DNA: TGTGCCAGCAGTGAATCTCGGGGGAATCAGCCCCAGCATTTT. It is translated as CASSESRGNQPQHF.

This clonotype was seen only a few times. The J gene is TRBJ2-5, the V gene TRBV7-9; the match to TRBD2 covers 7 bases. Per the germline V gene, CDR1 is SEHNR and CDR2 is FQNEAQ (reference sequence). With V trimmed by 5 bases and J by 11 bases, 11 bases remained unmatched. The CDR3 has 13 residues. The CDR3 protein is CASSEGESRGQYF. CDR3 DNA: TGTGCCAGCAGCGAAGGTGAATCGCGGGGGCAGTACTTC.

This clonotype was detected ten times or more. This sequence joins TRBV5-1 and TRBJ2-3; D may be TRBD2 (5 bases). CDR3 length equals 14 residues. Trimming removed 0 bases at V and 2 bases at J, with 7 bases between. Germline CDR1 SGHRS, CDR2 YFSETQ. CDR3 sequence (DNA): TGCGCCAGCAGCTTGGGGGAGTCCACAGATACGCAGTATTTT. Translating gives CASSLGESTDTQYF.

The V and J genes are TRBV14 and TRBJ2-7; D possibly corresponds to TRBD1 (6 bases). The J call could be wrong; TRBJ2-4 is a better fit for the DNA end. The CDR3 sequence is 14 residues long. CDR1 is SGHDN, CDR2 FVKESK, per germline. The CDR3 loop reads CASSQAGVGNIQYF. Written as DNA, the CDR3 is TGTGCCAGCAGCCAAGCAGGGGTCGGAAACATTCAGTACTTC.

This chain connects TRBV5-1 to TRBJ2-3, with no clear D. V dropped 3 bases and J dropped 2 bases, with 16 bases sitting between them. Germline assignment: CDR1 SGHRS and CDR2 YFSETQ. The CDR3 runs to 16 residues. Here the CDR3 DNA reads TGCGCCAGCAGCTACTTACCAGGCGTCGCCACAGATACGCAGTATTTT. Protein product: CASSYLPGVATDTQYF.

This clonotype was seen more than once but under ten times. The CDR3 DNA reads as TGTGCTAGTGGTTTGGTAAGGATTAGCGGGGACCCAGATACGCAGTATTTT. This translates into CASGLVRISGDPDTQYF. The gene calls are TRBV12-5 and TRBJ2-3; 8 nucleotides line up with TRBD2. Germline CDR1 and CDR2: LGHNT and FRNRAP. The length of the CDR3 is 17 residues. V dropped 0 bases and J dropped 4; count of bases not matched to a gene: 9.

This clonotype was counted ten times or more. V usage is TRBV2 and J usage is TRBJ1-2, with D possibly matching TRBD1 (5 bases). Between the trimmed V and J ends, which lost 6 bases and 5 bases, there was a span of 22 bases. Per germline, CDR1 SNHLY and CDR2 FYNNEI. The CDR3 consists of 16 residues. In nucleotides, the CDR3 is TGTGCCAGCAGGAAGAGACAGACGAATGAACAATATGGCTACACCTTC. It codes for CASRKRQTNEQYGYTF.

The CDR3 reads CSARTGASYNEQFF. CDR3 coding DNA: TGCAGTGCTAGGACAGGGGCATCCTACAATGAGCAGTTCTTC. The V and J genes are TRBV20-1 and TRBJ2-1; TRBD1 matches at 8 bases. The CDR3 runs 14 residues. CDR1 is DFQATT, CDR2 SNEGSKA, per germline (reference sequence). The V segment lost 3 bases and the J segment 1 base; nucleotides outside the gene matches: 2.

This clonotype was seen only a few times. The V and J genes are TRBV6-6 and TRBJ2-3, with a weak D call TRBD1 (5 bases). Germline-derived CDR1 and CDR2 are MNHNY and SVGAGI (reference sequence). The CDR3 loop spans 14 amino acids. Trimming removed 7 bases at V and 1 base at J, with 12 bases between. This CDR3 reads CASKRMTGTDTQYF. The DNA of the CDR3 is TGTGCCAGCAAGAGAATGACAGGCACAGATACGCAGTATTTT.

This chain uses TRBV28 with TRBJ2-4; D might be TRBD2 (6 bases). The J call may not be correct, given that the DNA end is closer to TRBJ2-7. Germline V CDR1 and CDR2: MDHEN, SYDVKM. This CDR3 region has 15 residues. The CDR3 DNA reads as TGTGCCAGCAGTCCACCCCAGCCGGGAGAGTACGAGCAGTACTTC. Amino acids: CASSPPQPGEYEQYF.

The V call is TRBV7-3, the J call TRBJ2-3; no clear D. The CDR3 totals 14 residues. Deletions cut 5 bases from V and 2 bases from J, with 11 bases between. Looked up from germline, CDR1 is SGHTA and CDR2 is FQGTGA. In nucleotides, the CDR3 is TGTGCCAGCAGCCCCGGTGGCATCACAGATACGCAGTATTTT. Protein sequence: CASSPGGITDTQYF. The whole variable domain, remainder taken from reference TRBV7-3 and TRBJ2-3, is GAGVSQTPSNKVTEKGKYVELRCDPISGHTALYWYRQSLGQGPEFLIYFQGTGAADDSGLPNDRFFAVRPEGSVSTLKIQRTERGDSAVYLCASSPGGITDTQYFGPGTRLTVL.

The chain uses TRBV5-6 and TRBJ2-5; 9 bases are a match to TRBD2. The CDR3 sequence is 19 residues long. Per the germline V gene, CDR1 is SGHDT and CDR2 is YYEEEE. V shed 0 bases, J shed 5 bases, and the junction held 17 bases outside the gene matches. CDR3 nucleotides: TGTGCCAGCAGCTTGGCAGCCTATACACGGACTAGCGAAGAGGAGACCCAGTACTTC. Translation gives CASSLAAYTRTSEEETQYF. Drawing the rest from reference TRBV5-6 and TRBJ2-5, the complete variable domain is DAGVTQSPTHLIKTRGQQVTLRCSPKSGHDTVSWYQQALGQGPQFIFQYYEEEERQRGNFPDRFSGHQFPNYSSELNVNALLLGDSALYLCASSLAAYTRTSEEETQYFGPGTRLLVL.

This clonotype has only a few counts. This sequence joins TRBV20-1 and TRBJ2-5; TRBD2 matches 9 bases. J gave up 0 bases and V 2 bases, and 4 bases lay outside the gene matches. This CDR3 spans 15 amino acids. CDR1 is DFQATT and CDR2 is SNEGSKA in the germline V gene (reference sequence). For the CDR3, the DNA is TGCAGTGCTAGATTCCCTAGCGGGGACCAAGAGACCCAGTACTTC. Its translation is CSARFPSGDQETQYF.

The CDR3 sequence: CAILREETQYF. In nucleotides, the CDR3 is TGTGCCATCCTCCGTGAAGAGACCCAGTACTTC. This chain connects TRBV10-3 to TRBJ2-5; D is ambiguous. This CDR3 contains 11 residues. Germline loops: CDR1 ENHRY, CDR2 SYGVKD. V was shortened by 8 bases and J by 3 bases, with 7 bases between the two germline ends.

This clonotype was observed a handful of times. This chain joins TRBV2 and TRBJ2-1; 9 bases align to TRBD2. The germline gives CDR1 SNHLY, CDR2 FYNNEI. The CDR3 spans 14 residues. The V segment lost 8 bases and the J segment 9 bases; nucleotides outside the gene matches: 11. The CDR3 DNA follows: TGTGCCAGCTCGCAAGAGCGGGAGGCTATTGAGCAGTTCTTC. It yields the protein CASSQEREAIEQFF.